One sample yielded the 3 T cell receptor beta chains listed below, sequenced in a study of blood T cell repertoires in COVID-19. Data came from immunoSEQ multiplex PCR; TCRdb stores just in-frame clones and leaves some out. The sample has fewer than 250,000 clones, 86% seen once. Sequencing was performed on peripheral blood. The receptors derive from a woman in her sixties who had recovered from COVID-19.

This clone was counted a few times. V usage is TRBV6-6 and J usage is TRBJ2-7, with a tentative D call TRBD1 (6 bases). Germline CDR1 is MNHNY and CDR2 is SVGAGI (reference sequence). Trimming cost V 5 bases and J 0 bases, with 11 bases left between them. The CDR3 sequence is 14 residues long. DNA for the CDR3: TGTGCCAGCAGTACTGGGGACATCTCCTACGAGCAGTACTTC. Its translation is CASSTGDISYEQYF.

The V and J genes are TRBV2 and TRBJ2-3, with unresolved D. The CDR3 contains 12 residues. V was clipped by 7 bases and J by 4 bases, with 9 bases between them. Germline CDR1 SNHLY, CDR2 FYNNEI. DNA of the CDR3: TGTGCCAGCATCCGTCCGGCAGATACGCAGTATTTT. This codes for CASIRPADTQYF.

The V call is TRBV27, the J call TRBJ1-6, with D hard to call. CDR1 MNHEY and CDR2 SMNVEV come from the germline V gene (reference sequence). CDR3 length equals 18 residues. V was pared by 5 bases and J by 0 bases, with 17 bases between. CDR3 in DNA: TGTGCCAGCAGTCCTCAAACCCTAGGGAGCTCCTATAATTCACCCCTCCACTTT. Translated, it gives CASSPQTLGSSYNSPLHF.